These 4 T cell receptor beta chains came from one sample sequenced in a study of naive and memory T cell subsets. The beta constant-region primer was an equimolar mix of two oligonucleotides covering TRBC1 and TRBC2. Four rounds of PCR amplified the ligated cDNA using nested alpha and beta constant-region primers plus SP2. One entry per CDR3 protein results from TCRdb running MiXCR on the UMI-ligation and nested PCR reads. The profile shows 80,000 or so distinct CDR3 sequences, over 9% of them singletons. The source material was naive CD8+ T cells from blood. These receptors came from a human donor in good health.

The chain couples TRBV5-1 to TRBJ2-2, with 7 positions matching TRBD2. Germline V CDR1 and CDR2: SGHRS, YFSETQ. V lost 4 bases and J lost 0; bases outside the gene matches: 9. This CDR3 region has 17 residues. As DNA, the CDR3 is TGCGCCAGCAGCCTCAAACCCGGACTAGCGAACACCGGGGAGCTGTTTTTT. Amino acids: CASSLKPGLANTGELFF.

This clonotype was found a few times. This chain connects TRBV4-1 to TRBJ2-7; D is tentatively TRBD1 or TRBD2 (5 bases each). CDR3 size: 16 residues. Trimming shortened V by 2 bases and J by 2 bases, and 16 bases separated the two germline ends. CDR1 and CDR2 (germline): MGHRA, YSYEKL. The CDR3 nucleotides are TGCGCCAGCAGCCAATCAGCCGGGACCGGGACCTACGAGCAGTACTTC. Its protein is CASSQSAGTGTYEQYF.

By proportion, this clonotype is medium-sized. The rearrangement uses TRBV2 and TRBJ2-3, with no clear D. Germline V gene sequence: CDR1 SNHLY, CDR2 FYNNEI. The germline V and J ends were trimmed by 5 bases and 6 bases, with 15 bases remaining between them. The CDR3 contains 14 residues. The CDR3: CASSHLDSTDTQYF. The DNA of the CDR3 is TGTGCCAGCAGTCACCTCGACTCGACGGATACGCAGTATTTT.

This clonotype was counted many times. V usage is TRBV29-1 and J usage is TRBJ2-7; TRBD1 matches at 9 bases. Trimming cost V 0 bases and J 3 bases; bases outside gene matches: 0. CDR1 and CDR2 (germline): SQVTM, ANQGSEA. The CDR3 has 13 residues. As DNA, the CDR3 is TGCAGCGTTGAAGAGGACAGGGGCTACGAGCAGTACTTC. Its protein product is CSVEEDRGYEQYF.